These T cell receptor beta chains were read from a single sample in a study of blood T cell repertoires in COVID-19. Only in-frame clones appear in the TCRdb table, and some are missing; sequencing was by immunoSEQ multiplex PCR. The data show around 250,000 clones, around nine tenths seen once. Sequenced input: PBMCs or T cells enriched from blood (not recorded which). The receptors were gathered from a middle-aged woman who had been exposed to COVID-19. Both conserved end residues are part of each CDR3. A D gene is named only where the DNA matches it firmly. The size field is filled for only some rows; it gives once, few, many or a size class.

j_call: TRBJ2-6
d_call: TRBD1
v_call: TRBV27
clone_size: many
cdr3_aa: CASSQFQGAGTNSGANVLTF
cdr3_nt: TGTGCCAGCAGTCAATTCCAGGGGGCGGGAACTAACTCTGGGGCCAACGTCCTGACTTTC

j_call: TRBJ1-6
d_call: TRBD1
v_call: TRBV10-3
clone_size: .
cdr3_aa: CAISEPRGLSPLHF
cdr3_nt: TGTGCCATCAGTGAACCCAGGGGGCTTTCACCCCTCCACTTT

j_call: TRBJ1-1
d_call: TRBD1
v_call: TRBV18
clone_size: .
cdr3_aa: CASSPMTGLMNTEAFF
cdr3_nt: TGTGCCAGCTCACCCATGACAGGGTTAATGAACACTGAAGCTTTCTTT

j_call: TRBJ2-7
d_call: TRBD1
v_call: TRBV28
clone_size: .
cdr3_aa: CASRPGTVSTYEQYF
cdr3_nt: TGTGCCAGCAGGCCCGGGACAGTGAGTACCTACGAGCAGTACTTC

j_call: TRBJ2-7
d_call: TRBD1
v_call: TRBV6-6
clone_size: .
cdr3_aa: CASSYSGQAPYEQYF
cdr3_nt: TGTGCCAGCAGTTATTCGGGACAGGCCCCCTACGAGCAGTACTTC

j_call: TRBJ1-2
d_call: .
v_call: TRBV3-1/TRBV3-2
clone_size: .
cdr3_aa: CASSPIGVPGYTF
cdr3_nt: TGTGCCAGCAGCCCAATAGGGGTACCCGGCTACACCTTC

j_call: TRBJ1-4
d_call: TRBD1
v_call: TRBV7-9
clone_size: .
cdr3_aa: CASSARRTGSNEKLFF
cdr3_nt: TGTGCCAGCAGCGCCCGTAGGACAGGTTCTAATGAAAAACTGTTTTTT

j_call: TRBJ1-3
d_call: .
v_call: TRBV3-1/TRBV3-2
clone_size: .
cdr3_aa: CASSQTRGKNTIYF
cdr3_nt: TGTGCCAGCAGCCAAACCAGGGGCAAAAACACCATATATTTT

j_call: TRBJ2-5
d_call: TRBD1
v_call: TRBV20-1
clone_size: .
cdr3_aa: CSASTGGRQETQYF
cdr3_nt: TGCAGTGCTAGTACAGGGGGCCGGCAAGAGACCCAGTACTTC

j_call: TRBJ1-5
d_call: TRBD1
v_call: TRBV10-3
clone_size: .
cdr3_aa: CAISESDRDNQPQHF
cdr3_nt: TGTGCCATCAGTGAGTCCGACAGGGATAATCAGCCCCAGCATTTT

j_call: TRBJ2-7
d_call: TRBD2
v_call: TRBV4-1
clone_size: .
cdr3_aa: CASSQISGGTYEQYF
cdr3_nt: TGCGCCAGCAGCCAGATTAGCGGGGGAACCTACGAGCAGTACTTC

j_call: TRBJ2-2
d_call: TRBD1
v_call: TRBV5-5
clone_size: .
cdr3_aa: CASSWDMIGGTNTGELFF
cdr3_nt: TGTGCCAGCAGCTGGGACATGATAGGGGGCACGAACACCGGGGAGCTGTTTTTT

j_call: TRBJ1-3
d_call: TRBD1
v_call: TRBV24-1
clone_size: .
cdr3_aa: CATQWGQLISGNTIYF
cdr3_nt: TGTGCCACCCAATGGGGACAGCTAATCTCTGGAAACACCATATATTTT

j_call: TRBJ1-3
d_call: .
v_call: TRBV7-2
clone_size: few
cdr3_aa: CASSLVVDSGNTIYF
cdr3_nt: TGTGCCAGCAGCTTAGTAGTCGACTCTGGAAACACCATATATTTT

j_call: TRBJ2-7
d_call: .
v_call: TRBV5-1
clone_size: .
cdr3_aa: CASSLAPGLEQYF
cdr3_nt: TGCGCCAGCAGCTTGGCCCCGGGTCTCGAGCAGTACTTC

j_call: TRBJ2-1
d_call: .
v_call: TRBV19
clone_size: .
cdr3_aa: CASSMGVYNEQFF
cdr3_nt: TGTGCCAGTAGTATGGGCGTGTACAATGAGCAGTTCTTC

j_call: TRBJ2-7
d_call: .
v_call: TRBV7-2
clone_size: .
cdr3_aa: CASISSQGYEQYF
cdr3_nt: TGTGCCAGCATTTCGAGCCAGGGGTACGAGCAGTACTTC

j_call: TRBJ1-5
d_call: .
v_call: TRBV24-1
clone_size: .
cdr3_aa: CATSDTGSQPQHF
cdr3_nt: TGTGCCACCAGTGACACAGGATCTCAGCCCCAGCATTTT

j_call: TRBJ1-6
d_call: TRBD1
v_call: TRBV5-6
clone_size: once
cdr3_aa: CASSLTTRGHSPLHF
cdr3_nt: TGTGCCAGCAGCTTAACGACCAGGGGGCATTCACCCCTCCACTTT

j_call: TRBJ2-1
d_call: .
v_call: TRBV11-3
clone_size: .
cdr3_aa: CASSPAQGWNEQFF
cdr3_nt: TGTGCCAGCAGCCCCGCGCAGGGTTGGAATGAGCAGTTCTTC

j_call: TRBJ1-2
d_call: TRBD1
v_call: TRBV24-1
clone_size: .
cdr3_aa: CATSDPTGGLYGYTF
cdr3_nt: TGTGCCACCAGTGACCCGACAGGGGGCCTGTATGGCTACACCTTC

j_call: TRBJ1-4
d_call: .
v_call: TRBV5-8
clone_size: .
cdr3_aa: CASSSQGYGTNEKLFF
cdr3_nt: TGTGCCAGCAGCTCCCAGGGTTACGGAACTAATGAAAAACTGTTTTTT

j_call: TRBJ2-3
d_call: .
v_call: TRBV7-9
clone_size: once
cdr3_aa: CASSLSQATDTQYF
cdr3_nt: TGTGCCAGCAGCTTATCACAGGCCACAGATACGCAGTATTTT

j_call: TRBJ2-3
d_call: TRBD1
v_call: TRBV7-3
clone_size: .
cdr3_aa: CASAWQGGTDTQYF
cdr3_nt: TGTGCCAGCGCGTGGCAGGGGGGCACAGATACGCAGTATTTT

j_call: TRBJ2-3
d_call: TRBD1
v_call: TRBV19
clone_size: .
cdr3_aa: CASSIGQGVTDTQYF
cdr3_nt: TGTGCCAGTAGTATCGGCCAGGGGGTAACAGATACGCAGTATTTT

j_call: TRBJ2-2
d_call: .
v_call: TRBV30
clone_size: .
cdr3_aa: CAWSGPEGATGELFF
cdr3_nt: TGTGCCTGGAGTGGCCCTGAGGGAGCCACCGGGGAGCTGTTTTTT

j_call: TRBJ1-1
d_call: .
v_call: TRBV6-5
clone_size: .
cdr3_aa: CASNLVTTMNTEAFF
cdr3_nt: TGTGCCAGCAACCTAGTTACTACCATGAACACTGAAGCTTTCTTT

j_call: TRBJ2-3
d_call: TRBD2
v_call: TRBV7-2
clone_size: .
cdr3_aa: CASSLDLAGGTDTQYF
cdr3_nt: TGTGCCAGCAGCTTAGATCTCGCGGGGGGCACAGATACGCAGTATTTT

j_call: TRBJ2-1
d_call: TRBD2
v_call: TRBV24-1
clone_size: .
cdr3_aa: CATGGGAGGLDEQFF
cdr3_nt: TGTGCCACGGGCGGGGGTGCGGGGGGACTGGATGAGCAGTTCTTC

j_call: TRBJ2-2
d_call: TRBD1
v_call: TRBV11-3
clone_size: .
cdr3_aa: CASSRRQGARPGELFF
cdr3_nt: TGTGCCAGCAGCCGTCGACAGGGGGCGCGCCCCGGGGAGCTGTTTTTT

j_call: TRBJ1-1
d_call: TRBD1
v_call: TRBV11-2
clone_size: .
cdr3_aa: CASSFHGTGLFF
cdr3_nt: TGTGCCAGCAGCTTTCACGGGACAGGGCTTTTCTTT

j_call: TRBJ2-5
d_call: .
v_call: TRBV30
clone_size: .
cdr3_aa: CAWSPQETQYF
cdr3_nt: TGTGCCTGGAGTCCACAAGAGACCCAGTACTTC

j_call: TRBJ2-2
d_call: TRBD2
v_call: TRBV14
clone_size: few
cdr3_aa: CASSLWTSGSTGELFF
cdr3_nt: TGTGCCAGCAGCCTCTGGACTAGCGGGAGCACCGGGGAGCTGTTTTTT

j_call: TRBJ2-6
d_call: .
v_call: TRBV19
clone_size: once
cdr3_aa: CASTSGSGANVLTF
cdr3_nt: TGTGCCAGTACGTCCGGGTCTGGGGCCAACGTCCTGACTTTC

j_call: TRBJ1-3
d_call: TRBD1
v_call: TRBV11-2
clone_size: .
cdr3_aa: CASSSRQGDYISGNTIYF
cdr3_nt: TGTGCCAGCAGCTCCAGACAGGGGGATTATATCTCGGGAAACACCATATATTTT

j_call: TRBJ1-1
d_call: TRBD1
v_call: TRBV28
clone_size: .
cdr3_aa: CASSLGGRGTEAFF
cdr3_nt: TGTGCCAGCAGTTTAGGGGGCAGGGGGACTGAAGCTTTCTTT

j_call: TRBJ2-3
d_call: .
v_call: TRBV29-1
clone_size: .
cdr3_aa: CSVEERRLTREDTQYF
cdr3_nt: TGCAGCGTTGAAGAAAGGCGGCTGACCCGCGAAGATACGCAGTATTTT

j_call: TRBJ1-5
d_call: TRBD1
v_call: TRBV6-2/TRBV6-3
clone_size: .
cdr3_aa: CASSTGTGGSQPQHF
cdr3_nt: TGTGCCAGCAGCACCGGGACAGGGGGCAGCCAGCCCCAGCATTTT

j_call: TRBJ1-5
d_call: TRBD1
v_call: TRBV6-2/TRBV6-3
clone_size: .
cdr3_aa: CASSPGTATAQEPQHF
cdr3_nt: TGTGCCAGCAGTCCCGGGACAGCTACAGCCCAGGAGCCCCAGCATTTT

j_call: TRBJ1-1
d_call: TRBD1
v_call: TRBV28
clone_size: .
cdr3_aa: CASSRRDRGEAFF
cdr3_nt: TGTGCCAGCAGTCGAAGGGACAGGGGAGAAGCTTTCTTT

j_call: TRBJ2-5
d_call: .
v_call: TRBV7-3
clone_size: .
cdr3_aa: CASSFPGLETQYF
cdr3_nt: TGTGCCAGCAGCTTTCCGGGGTTGGAGACCCAGTACTTC

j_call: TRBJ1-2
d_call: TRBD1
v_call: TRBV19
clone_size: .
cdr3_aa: CAIGQGSYGYTF
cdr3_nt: TGTGCCATCGGACAGGGATCCTATGGCTACACCTTC

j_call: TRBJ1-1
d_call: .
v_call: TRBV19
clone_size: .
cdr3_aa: CASNYAGKNTEAFF
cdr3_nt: TGTGCCAGTAATTACGCAGGGAAGAACACTGAAGCTTTCTTT

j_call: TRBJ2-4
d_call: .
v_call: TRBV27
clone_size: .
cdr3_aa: CASSFGAGVDIQYF
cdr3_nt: TGTGCCAGCAGTTTTGGAGCCGGGGTCGACATTCAGTACTTC

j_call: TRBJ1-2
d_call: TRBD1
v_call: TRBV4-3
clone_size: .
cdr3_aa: CASSQAGGDGYTF
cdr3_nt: TGCGCCAGCAGCCAAGCAGGGGGCGACGGCTACACCTTC

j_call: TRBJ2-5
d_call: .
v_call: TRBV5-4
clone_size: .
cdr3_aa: CASSFPGRRQETQYF
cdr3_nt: TGTGCCAGCAGCTTCCCGGGGAGGCGGCAAGAGACCCAGTACTTC

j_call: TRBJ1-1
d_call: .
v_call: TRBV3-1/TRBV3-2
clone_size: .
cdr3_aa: CASSQGGTEAFF
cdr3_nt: TGTGCCAGCAGCCAGGGGGGAACTGAAGCTTTCTTT

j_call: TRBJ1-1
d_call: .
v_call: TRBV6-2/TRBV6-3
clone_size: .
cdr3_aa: CASSYSGGTEAFF
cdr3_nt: TGTGCCAGCAGTTACTCGGGAGGCACTGAAGCTTTCTTT

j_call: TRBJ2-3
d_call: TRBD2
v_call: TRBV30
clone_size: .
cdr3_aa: CAQRGAADTQYF
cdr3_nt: TGTGCCCAGCGGGGAGCGGCAGATACGCAGTATTTT

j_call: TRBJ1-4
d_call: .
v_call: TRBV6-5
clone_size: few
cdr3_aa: CASSYREGGGGEKLFF
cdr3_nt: TGTGCCAGCAGTTACAGGGAGGGTGGGGGCGGTGAAAAACTGTTTTTT

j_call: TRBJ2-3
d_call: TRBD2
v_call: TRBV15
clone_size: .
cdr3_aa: CATSVSGSWSDTQYF
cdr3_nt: TGTGCCACCAGCGTTAGCGGGAGCTGGTCAGATACGCAGTATTTT

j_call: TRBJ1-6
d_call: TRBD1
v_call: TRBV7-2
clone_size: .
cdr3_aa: CASSLWGQGVNSPLHF
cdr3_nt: TGTGCCAGCAGCTTATGGGGACAGGGGGTAAATTCACCCCTCCACTTT

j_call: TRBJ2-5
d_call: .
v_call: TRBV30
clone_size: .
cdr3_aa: CAWSDLPYSKETQYF
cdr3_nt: TGTGCCTGGAGCGACCTACCCTACAGCAAAGAGACCCAGTACTTC